What follows are 6 T cell receptor beta chains derived from one specimen sequenced in a study of read filtering for tumor transcriptome and immune sequencing. From roughly 390 ng of RNA, a library with molecular barcoded alpha/delta and beta/gamma adaptors was made. TCRdb re-analysed the reads in MiXCR, keeping a single row per CDR3 protein. The table includes over 90,000 distinct CDR3 sequences, about a fifth detected once. Sequencing was carried out using a population of CD138-negative cells sorted from bone marrow. All receptors derive from a donor at least 40 years old with multiple myeloma.

The table lists this clonotype with many counts. The genes are TRBV29-1 and TRBJ1-1, with D maybe TRBD1 (6 bases). Trimming took 4 bases from V and 4 from J, leaving 7 bases between them. This CDR3 contains 11 residues. Germline assignment: CDR1 SQVTM and CDR2 ANQGSEA. The CDR3 nucleotides are TGCAGCGTTGCAGGGGTCACTGAAGCTTTCTTT. Protein: CSVAGVTEAFF.

This clonotype has a count of ten or more. This chain joins TRBV5-1 and TRBJ2-3; 8 positions match TRBD1. Germline CDR1 SGHRS, CDR2 YFSETQ. The CDR3 length is 16 residues. With V trimmed by 0 bases and J by 1 base, 4 bases remained unmatched. CDR3 in DNA: TGCGCCAGCAGCTTGGTCTCGGGACAGGGCACAGATACGCAGTATTTT. Translating it yields CASSLVSGQGTDTQYF.

This clonotype has a count of ten or more. This sequence joins TRBV28 and TRBJ2-1; 7 positions match TRBD1. CDR3 length equals 14 residues. Germline V gene sequence: CDR1 MDHEN, CDR2 SYDVKM. After removal of 7 bases from V and 3 bases from J, the junction contained 6 bases not matched to a gene. For the CDR3, the DNA is TGTGCCAGCACACTGACAGGGAACTACAATGAGCAGTTCTTC. Its translation: CASTLTGNYNEQFF.

The V call is TRBV18, the J call TRBJ1-1; the D is unclear. Germline CDR1 KGHSH, CDR2 LQKENI. The V gene lost 3 bases and the J gene lost 7 bases, with 12 bases spanning the gap. CDR3 length: 13 residues. The CDR3 nucleotides read TGTGCCAGCTCACCGGGTGGCAGGATTGAAGCTTTCTTT. It encodes CASSPGGRIEAFF. The variable domain in full, completed from reference TRBV18 and TRBJ1-1, reads NAGVMQNPRHLVRRRGQEARLRCSPMKGHSHVYWYRQLPEEGLKFMVYLQKENIIDESGMPKERFSAEFPKEGPSILRIQQVVRGDSAAYFCASSPGGRIEAFFGQGTRLTVV.

The chain combines TRBV28 with TRBJ2-7; maybe TRBD2 (6 bases). Per the germline V gene, CDR1 is MDHEN and CDR2 is SYDVKM. The V end lost 3 bases, the J end lost 7 bases, and 13 bases lay between the germline ends. This CDR3 contains 13 residues. The CDR3 coding sequence is TGTGCCAGCAGTTTGGTGAACGGAGGGGAGCAGTACTTC. Translating gives CASSLVNGGEQYF.

This clonotype was seen repeatedly, ten times or more. The chain links TRBV2 to TRBJ2-7, with a possible D match to TRBD1 (6 bases). This CDR3 is 14 amino acids long. Germline V CDR1 and CDR2: SNHLY, FYNNEI. Trimming removed 6 bases at V and 0 bases at J, with 12 bases between. As DNA, the CDR3 is TGTGCCAGCAGAGGGACAAAGTCCTCCTACGAGCAGTACTTC. Its translation: CASRGTKSSYEQYF.